The entry below describes one T cell receptor beta chain. Its antigen is not yet known. Per-base quality was not reported, and no clone a single base away is much larger than it. V lost 7 bases and J lost 7 bases, and the count of bases not matched to a germline gene is 9. From a lookup of the germline V gene (reference sequence), CDR1 and CDR2 are MNHEY and SMNVEV. The CDR3, from cysteine to phenylalanine, totals 14 residues. Of the read, only the CDR3 DNA is kept; its 42 bases are in frame from base 1. Library preparation was by multiplex PCR. Sequencing used an Illumina HiSeq 4000. To build TCR beta libraries, CDR3 regions were amplified by Arm-PCR using iRepertoire HTBI primers. Gel purification was performed on PCR products prior to sequencing. Per the original workflow: Across samples, some 62 TRBV and 13 to 15 TRBJ segments were identified and used for gene usage analysis of CDR3 amino acid clonotypes. COPE and FqMerger were used to merge filtered high-quality paired reads into contigs. BLAST was used to align contigs to IMGT TRBV, TRBD and TRBJ reference genes, and CDR3 was defined according to IMGT. Clonotypes above 0.1% frequency were classified as highly expanded clones. Shannon entropy served as the measure of repertoire diversity, while the Gini coefficient captured V-J evenness. A clonotype found in more than one individual was treated as public. TCRdb reworked the public reads: Q25 trimming with fastp, MiXCR clone assembly, productive beta chains retained. CDR3 protein sequences are deduplicated, and each keeps its most common genes and DNA. The V and J calls here are based on TCRdb, not the publication. The sample profile shows just over 600,000 distinct CDR3 sequences; around 17% of them were found once. The top ten hold around 18% of the sample.

This entry is derived from a study of regulatory T cells in long-lasting Graves disease (dated by TCRdb to the early 2020s). Context from the whole study: Antithyroid drugs had been taken for less than 3 months by newly diagnosed Graves' disease patients. A total of approximately 35 samples were covered by TCR sequencing, comprising roughly 13 persistent and around 20 newly diagnosed Graves' disease patients. The study was registered as a clinical trial and conducted in China. Peripheral blood TCR sequencing and RNA sequencing compared persistent Graves' disease patients with newly diagnosed Graves' disease patients.

Explained via the paper, the time point label denotes: newly diagnosed GD, antithyroid drugs for less than 3 months. RNA was extracted from PBMCs in TRIzol for both TCR sequencing and RNA sequencing. The diagnosis of Graves' disease followed American Thyroid Association guidelines. Patients for the study were recruited at an endocrinology department in Xi'an, China. Each patient gave around 9.2 milliliters of peripheral blood, collected in an EDTA anticoagulant tube. Ficoll Paque Plus density gradient separation was used to isolate PBMCs, and no further T cell sorting was done. An Agilent 2100 Bioanalyzer and agarose gel were used to check RNA quality, while a NanoDrop 2000 measured RNA concentration. On the study overall, not on this receptor specifically: Compared with newly diagnosed patients, patients with persistent Graves' disease had lower TCR Shannon entropy and fewer highly expanded clones, which suggests clonal expansion. More public clonotypes were shared among persistent patients (2,741) than among newly diagnosed patients (approximately 1,000). The small sample size was acknowledged by the authors as a limitation that may reduce accuracy. Persistent disease showed preferential use of TRBV28, TRBJ1-2 and TRBJ2-5, whereas newly diagnosed disease favored TRBV20-1 and TRBJ2-1. Only the TCR beta chain was sequenced and analyzed. Because the primary lesion, thyroid tissue, could not be accessed, the study looked at peripheral blood alone.

These data are also associated with another study on T cells in Graves' hyperthyroidism and ophthalmopathy. As noted in the second study: A patient counted as having stable Graves' hyperthyroidism if no progression to ophthalmopathy occurred over 18 months of follow-up. The hyperthyroidism patients were between 18 and 65 years old and newly diagnosed, with a disease duration of less than 2 months. Exclusion was applied to patients with uncontrolled infections, other autoimmune diseases, pregnancy or lactation. Diagnoses relied on clinical symptoms, serum thyroxine and TRAb, thyroid ultrasound and orbital computed tomography. The TCR CDR3 was subjected to a first round of RT-PCR using the HTBI primer set and the Qiagen OneStep RT-PCR kit. Most expanded thyroid clonotypes (frequency above 0.001) were also detected in blood, suggesting blood repertoires may reflect thyroid immune responses. A 13 V-J signature model separated ophthalmopathy from stable hyperthyroidism, with 87.88% sensitivity and 81.08% specificity in cross-validation and 80%/75% in testing. During validation, the model predicted progression to ophthalmopathy a median of about 6.5 months ahead of onset, with roughly 65% sensitivity and more than 72% specificity. To identify TCR V-J signatures that set the groups apart, the researchers used a discovery cohort of 90 to 100 patients, made up of about 44 with Graves' ophthalmopathy and about 60 with stable Graves' hyperthyroidism. Prospective prediction of ophthalmopathy was tested in an independent validation cohort of 18 to 20 hyperthyroidism patients and some 17 patients who later progressed to ophthalmopathy. For training and testing, the roughly 100 patients in the discovery cohort were randomly divided in a 7:3 ratio. In addition, the study compared T-cell repertoires in thyroid tissue and in blood from 6 or 7 Graves' hyperthyroidism patients. After blood sampling, hyperthyroidism patients were treated with methimazole at a starting dose of 30 mg daily, and ophthalmopathy patients were treated with high-dose intravenous methylprednisolone. A second multiplex PCR round built the libraries, followed by size selection and purification. Sequencing of the libraries was done on an Illumina HiSeq2000 using paired-end 100 bp reads. SOAPnuke was used to process the raw data, removing reads that contained adapters or uncalled bases, had a mean Phred below 15, or lacked an exact match to the constant primer or identifier. COPE v1.2.5 was used to merge the high-quality paired reads, and each unique nucleotide sequence was defined as a clonotype. MiTCR v1.1 was used to align clonotypes to the IMGT TRBV, TRBD and TRBJ reference segments. Analysis was restricted to V-J combinations with a frequency above 0.0001, which covered just over 98% of repertoires. A TCS score was defined as the ratio between F50 (clonal expansion) and ExV (chaos), using BLOSUM62-based TCRdist between CDR3 peptides within each V-J. Welch's t-statistics and random forest reduced roughly 530 V-J features to 13, which were used in a naive Bayes classifier (R e1071). Sample size was not statistically predetermined, and investigators were not blinded to group allocation. The paper describes TCR Vbeta CDR3 sequencing of 135 peripheral blood samples, made up of around 41 ophthalmopathy patients, roughly 72 hyperthyroidism patients and about 17 progressor patients.

The chain joins TRBV27 to TRBJ1-5, with 8 junctional bases fitting TRBD1. The material sequenced was peripheral blood mononuclear cells (PBMCs), taken at new diagnosis, from a patient treated with antithyroid drugs. The TCR originated in a woman aged 25-40 years with Graves disease. Donor details come from another sample of the same person, matched by shared clones. The DNA sequence is TGTGCCAGCAAATGGACAGGGTTTGACCAGCCCCAGCATTTT. It is translated as CASKWTGFDQPQHF.